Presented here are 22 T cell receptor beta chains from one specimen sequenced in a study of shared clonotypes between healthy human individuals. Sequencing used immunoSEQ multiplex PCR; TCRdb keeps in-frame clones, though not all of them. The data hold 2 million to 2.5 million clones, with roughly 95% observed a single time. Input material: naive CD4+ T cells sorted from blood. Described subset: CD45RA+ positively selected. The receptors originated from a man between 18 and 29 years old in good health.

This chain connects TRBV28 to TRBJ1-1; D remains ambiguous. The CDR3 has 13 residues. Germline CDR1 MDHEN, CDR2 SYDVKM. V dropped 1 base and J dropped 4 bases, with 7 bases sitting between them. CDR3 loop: CASSLFGPTEAFF. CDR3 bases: TGTGCCAGCAGTTTATTTGGACCCACTGAAGCTTTCTTT. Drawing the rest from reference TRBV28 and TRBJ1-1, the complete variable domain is DVKVTQSSRYLVKRTGEKVFLECVQDMDHENMFWYRQDPGLGLRLIYFSYDVKMKEKGDIPEGYSVSREKKERFSLILESASTNQTSMYLCASSLFGPTEAFFGQGTRLTVV.

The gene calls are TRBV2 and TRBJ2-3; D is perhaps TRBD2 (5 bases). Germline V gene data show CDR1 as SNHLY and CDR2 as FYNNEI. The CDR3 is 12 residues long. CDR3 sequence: CAGAVEADTQYF. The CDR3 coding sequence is TGTGCTGGCGCCGTGGAGGCAGATACGCAGTATTTT. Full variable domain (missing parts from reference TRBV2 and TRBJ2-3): EPEVTQTPSHQVTQMGQEVILRCVPISNHLYFYWYRQILGQKVEFLVSFYNNEISEKSEIFDDQFSVERPDGSNFTLKIRSTKLEDSAMYFCAGAVEADTQYFGPGTRLTVL.

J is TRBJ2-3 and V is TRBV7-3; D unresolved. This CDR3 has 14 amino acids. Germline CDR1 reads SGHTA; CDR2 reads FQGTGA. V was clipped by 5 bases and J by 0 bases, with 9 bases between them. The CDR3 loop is CASSPLLSTDTQYF. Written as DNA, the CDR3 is TGTGCCAGCAGCCCCCTCCTCAGCACAGATACGCAGTATTTT.

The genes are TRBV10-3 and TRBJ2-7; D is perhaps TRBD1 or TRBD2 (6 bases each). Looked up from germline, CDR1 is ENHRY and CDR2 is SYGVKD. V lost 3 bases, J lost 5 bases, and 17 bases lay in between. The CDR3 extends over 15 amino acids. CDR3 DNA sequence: TGTGCCATCAGTGATCGGGGGCAGCCCGGAGACGAGCAGTACTTC. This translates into CAISDRGQPGDEQYF.

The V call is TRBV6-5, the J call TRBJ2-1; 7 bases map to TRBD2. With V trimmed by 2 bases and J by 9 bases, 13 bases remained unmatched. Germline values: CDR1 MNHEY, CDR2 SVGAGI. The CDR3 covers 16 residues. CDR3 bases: TGTGCCAGCAGTTACGAGAGACTAGCCCCGGGTAGTGAGCAGTTCTTC. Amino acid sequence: CASSYERLAPGSEQFF.

CDR3: CASSEWSSGRAQETQYF. The CDR3 DNA reads TGTGCCAGCAGTGAATGGTCTAGCGGGAGGGCCCAAGAGACCCAGTACTTC. This sequence joins TRBV6-1 and TRBJ2-5, with 12 bases aligning to TRBD2. This CDR3 is built from 17 residues. Germline V gene sequence: CDR1 MNHNS, CDR2 SASEGT. V was clipped by 2 bases and J by 1 base; unmatched bases: 5.

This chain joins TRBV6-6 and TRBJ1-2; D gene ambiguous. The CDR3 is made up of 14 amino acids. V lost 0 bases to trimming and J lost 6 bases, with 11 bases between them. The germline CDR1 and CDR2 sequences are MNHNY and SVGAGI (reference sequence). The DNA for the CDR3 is TGTGCCAGCAGTTACTCGATCCCCGGGGATGGCTACACCTTC. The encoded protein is CASSYSIPGDGYTF.

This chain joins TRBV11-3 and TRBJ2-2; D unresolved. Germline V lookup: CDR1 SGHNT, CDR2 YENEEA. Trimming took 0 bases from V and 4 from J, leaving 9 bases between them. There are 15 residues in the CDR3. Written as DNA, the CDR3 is TGTGCCAGCAGCTTAGAAGGGCCCCCCACCGGGGAGCTGTTTTTT. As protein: CASSLEGPPTGELFF.

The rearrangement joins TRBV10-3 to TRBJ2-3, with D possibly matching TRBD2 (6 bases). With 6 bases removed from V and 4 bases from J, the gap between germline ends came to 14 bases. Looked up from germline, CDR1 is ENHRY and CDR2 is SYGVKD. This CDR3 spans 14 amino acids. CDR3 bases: TGTGCCATCAGGACGGAGGGGTTCTCAGATACGCAGTATTTT. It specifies CAIRTEGFSDTQYF.

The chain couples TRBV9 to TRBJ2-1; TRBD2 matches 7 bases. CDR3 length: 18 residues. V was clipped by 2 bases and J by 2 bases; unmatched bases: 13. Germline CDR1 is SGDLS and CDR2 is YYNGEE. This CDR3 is CASSVDGLSGVAYNEQFF. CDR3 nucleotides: TGTGCCAGCAGCGTCGACGGGTTAAGCGGGGTGGCCTACAATGAGCAGTTCTTC.

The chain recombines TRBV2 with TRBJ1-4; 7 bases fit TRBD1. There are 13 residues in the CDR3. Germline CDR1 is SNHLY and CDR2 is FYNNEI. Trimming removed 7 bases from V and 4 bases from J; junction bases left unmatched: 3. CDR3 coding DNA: TGTGCCAGCAACGGACAGGTTAATGAAAAACTGTTTTTT. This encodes CASNGQVNEKLFF.

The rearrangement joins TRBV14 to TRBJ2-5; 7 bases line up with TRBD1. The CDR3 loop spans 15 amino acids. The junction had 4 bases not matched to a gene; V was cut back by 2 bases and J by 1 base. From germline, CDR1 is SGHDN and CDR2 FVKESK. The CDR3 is CASSQTRQGQETQYF. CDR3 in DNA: TGTGCCAGCAGCCAAACCAGACAGGGCCAAGAGACCCAGTACTTC.

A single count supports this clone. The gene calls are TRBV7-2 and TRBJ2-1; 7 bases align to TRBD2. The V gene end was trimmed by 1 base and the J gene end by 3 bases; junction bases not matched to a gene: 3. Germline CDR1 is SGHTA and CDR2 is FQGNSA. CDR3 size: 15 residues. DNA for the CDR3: TGTGCCAGCAGCTTAGTTCTAGCGGACTACAATGAGCAGTTCTTC. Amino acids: CASSLVLADYNEQFF.

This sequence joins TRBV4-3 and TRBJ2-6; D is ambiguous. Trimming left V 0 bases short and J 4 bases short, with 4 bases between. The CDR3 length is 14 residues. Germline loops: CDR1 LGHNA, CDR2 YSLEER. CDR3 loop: CASSQERGANVLTF. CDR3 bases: TGCGCCAGCAGCCAAGAACGGGGGGCCAACGTCCTGACTTTC.

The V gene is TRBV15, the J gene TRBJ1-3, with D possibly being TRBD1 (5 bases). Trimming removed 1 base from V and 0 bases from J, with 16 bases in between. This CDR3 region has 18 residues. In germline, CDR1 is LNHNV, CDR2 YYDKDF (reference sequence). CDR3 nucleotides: TGTGCCACCAGCAGAGGAGGGGCAGGTTTGAGCTCTGGAAACACCATATATTTT. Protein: CATSRGGAGLSSGNTIYF.

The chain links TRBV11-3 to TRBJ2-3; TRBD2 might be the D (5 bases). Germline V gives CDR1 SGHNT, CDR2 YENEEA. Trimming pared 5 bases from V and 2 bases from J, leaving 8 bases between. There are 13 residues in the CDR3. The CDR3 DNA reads TGTGCCAGCAGCCGGGATTACACAGATACGCAGTATTTT. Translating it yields CASSRDYTDTQYF.

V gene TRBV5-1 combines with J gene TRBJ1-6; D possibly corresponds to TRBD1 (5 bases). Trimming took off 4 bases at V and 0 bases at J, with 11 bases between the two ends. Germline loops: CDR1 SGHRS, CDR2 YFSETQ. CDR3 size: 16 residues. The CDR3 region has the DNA TGCGCCAGCAGCGACGGGGCTAGCTCCTATAATTCACCCCTCCACTTT. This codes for CASSDGASSYNSPLHF.

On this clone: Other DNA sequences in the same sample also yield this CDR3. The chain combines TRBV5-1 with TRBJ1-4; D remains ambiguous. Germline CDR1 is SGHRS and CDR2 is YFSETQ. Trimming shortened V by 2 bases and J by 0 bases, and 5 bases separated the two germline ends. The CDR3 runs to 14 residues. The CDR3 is CASSFGATNEKLFF. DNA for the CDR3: TGCGCCAGCAGCTTCGGCGCAACTAATGAAAAACTGTTTTTT. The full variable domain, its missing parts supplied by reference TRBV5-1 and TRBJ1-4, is KAGVTQTPRYLIKTRGQQVTLSCSPISGHRSVSWYQQTPGQGLQFLFEYFSETQRNKGNFPGRFSGRQFSNSRSEMNVSTLELGDSALYLCASSFGATNEKLFFGSGTQLSVL.

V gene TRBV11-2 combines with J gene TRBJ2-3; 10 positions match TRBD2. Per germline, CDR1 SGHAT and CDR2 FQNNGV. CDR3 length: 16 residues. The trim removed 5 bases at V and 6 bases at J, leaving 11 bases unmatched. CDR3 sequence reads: CASSPGLAVPKDTQYF. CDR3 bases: TGTGCCAGCAGCCCCGGACTAGCGGTCCCCAAGGATACGCAGTATTTT. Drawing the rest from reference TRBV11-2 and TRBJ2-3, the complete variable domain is EAGVAQSPRYKIIEKRQSVAFWCNPISGHATLYWYQQILGQGPKLLIQFQNNGVVDDSQLPKDRFSAERLKGVDSTLKIQPAKLEDSAVYLCASSPGLAVPKDTQYFGPGTRLTVL.

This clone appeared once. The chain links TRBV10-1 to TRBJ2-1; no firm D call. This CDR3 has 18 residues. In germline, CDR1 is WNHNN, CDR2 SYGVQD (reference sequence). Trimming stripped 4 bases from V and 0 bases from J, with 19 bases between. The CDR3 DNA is TGCGCCAGCAGTGTGGCAGGTATTTTCCCTAGCTCCTACAATGAGCAGTTCTTC. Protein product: CASSVAGIFPSSYNEQFF.

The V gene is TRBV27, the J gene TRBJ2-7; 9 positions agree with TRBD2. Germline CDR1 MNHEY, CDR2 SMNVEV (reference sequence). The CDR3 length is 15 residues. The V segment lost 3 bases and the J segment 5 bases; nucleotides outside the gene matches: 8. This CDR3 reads CASSFRAGGPHEQYF. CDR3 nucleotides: TGTGCCAGCAGTTTTCGGGCGGGAGGGCCCCACGAGCAGTACTTC.

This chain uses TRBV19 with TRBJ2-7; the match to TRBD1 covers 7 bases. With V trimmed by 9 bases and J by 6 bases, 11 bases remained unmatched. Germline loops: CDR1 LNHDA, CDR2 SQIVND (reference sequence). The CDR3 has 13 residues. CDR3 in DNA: TGTGCCAGCTCAGGACAGGTCTATGGCGAGCAGTACTTC. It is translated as CASSGQVYGEQYF.